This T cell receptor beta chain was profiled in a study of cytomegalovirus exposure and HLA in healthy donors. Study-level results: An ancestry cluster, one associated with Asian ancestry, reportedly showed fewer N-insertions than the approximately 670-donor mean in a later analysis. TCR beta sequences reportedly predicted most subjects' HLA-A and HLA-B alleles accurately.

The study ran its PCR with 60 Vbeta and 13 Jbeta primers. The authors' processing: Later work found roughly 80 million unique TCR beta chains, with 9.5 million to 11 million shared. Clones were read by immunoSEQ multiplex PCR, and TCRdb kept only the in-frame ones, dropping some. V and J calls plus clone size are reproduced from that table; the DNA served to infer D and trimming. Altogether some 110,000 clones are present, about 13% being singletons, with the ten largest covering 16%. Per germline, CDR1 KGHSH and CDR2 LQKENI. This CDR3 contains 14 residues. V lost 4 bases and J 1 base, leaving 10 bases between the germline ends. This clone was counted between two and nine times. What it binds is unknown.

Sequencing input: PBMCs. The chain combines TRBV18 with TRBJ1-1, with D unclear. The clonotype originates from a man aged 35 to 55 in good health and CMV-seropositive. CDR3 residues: CASSRLESNTEAFF. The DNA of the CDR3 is TGTGCCAGCTCACGCCTCGAGTCGAACACTGAAGCTTTCTTT.